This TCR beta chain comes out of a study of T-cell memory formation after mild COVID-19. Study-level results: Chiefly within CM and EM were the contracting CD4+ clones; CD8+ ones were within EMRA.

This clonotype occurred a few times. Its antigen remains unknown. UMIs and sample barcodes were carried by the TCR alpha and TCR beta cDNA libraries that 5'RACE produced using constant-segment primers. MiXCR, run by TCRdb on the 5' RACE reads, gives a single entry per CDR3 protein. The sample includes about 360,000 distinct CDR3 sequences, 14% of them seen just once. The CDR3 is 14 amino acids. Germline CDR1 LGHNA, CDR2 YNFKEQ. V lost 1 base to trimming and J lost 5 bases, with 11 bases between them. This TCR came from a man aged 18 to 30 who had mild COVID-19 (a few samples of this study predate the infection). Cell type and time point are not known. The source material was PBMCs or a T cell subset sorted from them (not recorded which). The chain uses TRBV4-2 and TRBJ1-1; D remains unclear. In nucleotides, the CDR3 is TGTGCCAGCAGCCAAGCTACTAGGGATACTGAAGCTTTCTTT. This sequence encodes CASSQATRDTEAFF.